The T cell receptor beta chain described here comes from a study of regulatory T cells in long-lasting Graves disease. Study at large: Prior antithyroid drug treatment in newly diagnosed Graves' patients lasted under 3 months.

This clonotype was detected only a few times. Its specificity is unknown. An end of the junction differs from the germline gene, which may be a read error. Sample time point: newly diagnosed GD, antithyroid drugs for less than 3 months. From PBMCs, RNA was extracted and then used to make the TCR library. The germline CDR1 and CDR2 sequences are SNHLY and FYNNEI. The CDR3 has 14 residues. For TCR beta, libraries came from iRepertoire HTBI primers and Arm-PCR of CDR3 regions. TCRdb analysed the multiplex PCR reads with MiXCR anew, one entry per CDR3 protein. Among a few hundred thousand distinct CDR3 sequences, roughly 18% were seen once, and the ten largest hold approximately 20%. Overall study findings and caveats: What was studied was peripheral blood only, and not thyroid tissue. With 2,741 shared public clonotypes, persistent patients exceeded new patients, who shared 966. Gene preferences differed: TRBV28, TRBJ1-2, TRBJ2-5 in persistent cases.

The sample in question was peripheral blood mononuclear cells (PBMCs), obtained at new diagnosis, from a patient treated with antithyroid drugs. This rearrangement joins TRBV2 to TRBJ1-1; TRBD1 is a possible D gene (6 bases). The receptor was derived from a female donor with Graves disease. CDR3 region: CASRTYRENTGAFF. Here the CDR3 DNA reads TGTGCCAGCAGAACTTACAGGGAGAACACTGGAGCTTTCTTT.